The entry below describes one T cell receptor beta chain. In the original processing: Estimation of nucleated cell counts relied on the amplification of reference gene primers. Some clones are missing from TCRdb's copy, which holds only in-frame ones; the method was immunoSEQ multiplex PCR. D and trimming come from the DNA, and the V and J calls and clone size come from that table. The data contain roughly 80,000 clones, more than 80% of them singletons. The sample comes from a study of blood T cell repertoires in COVID-19. Turning to the study itself: Samples of COVID-19 (acute and convalescent) were obtained from the United States, Italy and Spain. T cells, B-cell-depleted T cells, or PBMCs supplied cDNA or gDNA.

The CDR3 extends over 16 amino acids. V lost 1 base and J lost 2; bases outside the gene matches: 4. Germline lookup yields CDR1 MNHEY and CDR2 SVGEGT. The receptor was derived from a human donor in a cohort sampled during active COVID-19. This chain uses TRBV6-2 or TRBV6-3 with TRBJ2-7, with 11 nucleotides matching TRBD2. Specimen: peripheral blood. CDR3 protein: CASSYLASGGTYEQYF. The DNA for the CDR3 is TGTGCCAGCAGTTACTTGGCTAGCGGGGGGACCTACGAGCAGTACTTC.